This paragraph reports one T cell receptor (beta chain). Its specificity is not known. This record belongs to a study of cytomegalovirus exposure and HLA in healthy donors. General observations from the study: At a 0.05 false discovery rate, a later analysis found 16,951 TCR beta sequences to be associated with HLA alleles.

PCR amplification relied on 60 Vbeta primers (plus 13 Jbeta primers). TCRdb's table, derived via immunoSEQ multiplex PCR, lists solely in-frame clones and lacks some. The sample shows tens of thousands of clones, 70% to 85% of them seen only once. With 2 bases removed from V and 11 bases from J, the gap between germline ends came to 21 bases. Germline-derived CDR1 and CDR2 are KGHSH and LQKENI. The CDR3 sequence is 15 residues long. This clonotype was sampled from a man between 60 and 70 years old in good health and CMV-seronegative. The chain recombines TRBV18 with TRBJ1-1, with D perhaps TRBD1 (6 bases). The sequencing input was PBMCs. The CDR3 region is CASSPELGTTNQAFF. The CDR3 DNA reads TGTGCCAGCTCACCAGAGCTGGGGACAACGAATCAGGCTTTCTTT.